This T cell receptor (beta chain) was sequenced for a study of OX40 agonist ivuxolimab in advanced cancers. For the study at large: Patients were 82.7% male with ages roughly 23 to 90, mean roughly 64. The study reported partial responses in three patients: one hepatocellular carcinoma, two cutaneous melanoma. Prior therapy, whether anti-PD-1, anti-PD-L1 or anti-CTLA-4, was allowed, and roughly 40% had some.

There are 15 residues in the CDR3. The junction had 10 bases not matched to a gene; V was cut back by 8 bases and J by 2 bases. Germline CDR1 SNHLY, CDR2 FYNNEI. TCRdb's table, derived via immunoSEQ multiplex PCR, lists solely in-frame clones and lacks some. The profile covers over 14,000 clones, with about 77% appearing a single time and around 32% taken by the ten largest. V usage is TRBV2 and J usage is TRBJ2-5; 8 bases agree with TRBD1. Source: CD4+ or CD8+ T cells sorted from blood, taken in a trial of the OX40 agonist ivuxolimab. This TCR was recovered from an adult with an advanced solid tumor such as melanoma, head and neck, liver or kidney cancer. The CDR3 region is CASGRTGTLQETQYF. The CDR3 DNA reads as TGTGCCAGCGGAAGGACAGGGACATTACAAGAGACCCAGTACTTC. Together with reference TRBV2 and TRBJ2-5, the CDR3 gives the full variable domain: EPEVTQTPSHQVTQMGQEVILRCVPISNHLYFYWYRQILGQKVEFLVSFYNNEISEKSEIFDDQFSVERPDGSNFTLKIRSTKLEDSAMYFCASGRTGTLQETQYFGPGTRLLVL.